The rows below give T cell receptor beta chains drawn from one sample of a study of identical twins. MiXCR was run by TCRdb on the 5' RACE reads, yielding one entry per CDR3 protein. In the table there are hundreds of thousands of distinct CDR3 sequences, 5.5% to 8% of which are singletons. This sample was shared with a second study, whose subject was yellow fever vaccine responses in identical twins.

Sequencing was done on a sample of memory (CD45RO+) T cells sorted from blood. These receptors were obtained from a young woman in good health. CDR3s leave out the opening cysteine and the closing phenylalanine or tryptophan. Rows may omit the clone size; those that give it use once, few, many or a size class.

size	V	CDR3
many	TRBV5-1	ASSLDFSTDTQY
.	TRBV6-1	ASGLGGANVLT
many	TRBV11-2	ASSWTGIGGSPLH
.	TRBV29-1	SVAWGTSGYT
many	TRBV3-1	ASEGVTDTQY
.	TRBV13	ASSARAYRGRTEAF
many	TRBV2	ASSGQRERTGELF
many	TRBV18	ASSNSGLAKNIQY
.	TRBV29-1	SIRSGSYGYT
.	TRBV28	ASGTTGTGTRNEQF
.	TRBV5-1	ASGDNLGEQY
many	TRBV12-3/TRBV12-4	ASSNYGQSSGNTIY
many	TRBV20-1	SARDRLAGIYNEQF
few	TRBV28	ASRRRLAGGPSEQY
.	TRBV27	ASSPLQGRNTIY
few	TRBV20-1	SARDGDRGAGTGELF
.	TRBV24-1	ATSDFGGGVREQF
few	TRBV20-1	SARGRGEGTGNTIY
many	TRBV7-9	ASSLGSLVSGANVLT
.	TRBV16	ASSQGTGRTGELF
few	TRBV28	ASKGQVSTGELF
few	TRBV6-1	ASSASWRGTVSGNTIY
.	TRBV28	ASSVAASGYEQY